This T cell receptor (beta chain) originates from a study of T-cell memory formation after mild COVID-19. Study-level findings and limits: Day 15 to 85 contracting clones showed balanced CD4/CD8; later expanders leaned CD4+. Clones that contracted clustered mainly in CM and EM if CD4+ and in EMRA if CD8+. The finding that pre-infection memory included some responding clones suggested that cross-reactive memory joined.

TCR alpha and TCR beta cDNA libraries carrying sample barcodes and UMIs were produced by 5'RACE using constant-segment primers. TCRdb called the 5' RACE reads again in MiXCR, with one record for every CDR3 protein. The data hold around 260,000 distinct CDR3 sequences, with about 16% observed a single time. With regard to this clonotype: Its specificity is not known.

Germline V gene data show CDR1 as DFQATT and CDR2 as SNEGSKA (reference sequence). The germline V and J ends were trimmed by 5 bases and 0 bases, with 21 bases remaining between them. The CDR3 consists of 17 residues. The J gene is TRBJ2-3, the V gene TRBV20-1, with TRBD2 as a possible D gene (7 bases). The source is a young man who had mild COVID-19 (a few samples of this study predate the infection). Cell type and time point are not known. What was sequenced was PBMCs or a T cell subset sorted from them (not recorded which). The CDR3 here is CSAHYYLGGESTDTQYF. DNA of the CDR3: TGCAGTGCTCACTACTACTTAGGGGGGGAGAGCACAGATACGCAGTATTTT.